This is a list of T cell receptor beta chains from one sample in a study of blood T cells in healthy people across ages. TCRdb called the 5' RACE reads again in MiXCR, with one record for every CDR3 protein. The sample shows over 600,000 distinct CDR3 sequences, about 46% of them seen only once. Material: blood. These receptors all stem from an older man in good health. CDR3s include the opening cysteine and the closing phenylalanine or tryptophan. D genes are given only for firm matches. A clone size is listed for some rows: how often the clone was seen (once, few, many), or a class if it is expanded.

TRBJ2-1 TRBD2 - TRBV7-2 TGTGCCAGCAGCTTCACTACTAGCGGGAATGAGCAGTTCTTC CASSFTTSGNEQFF
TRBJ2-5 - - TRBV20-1 TGCAGTGGCCTCGGGAGAAGACGCGAGACCCAGTACTTC CSGLGRRRETQYF
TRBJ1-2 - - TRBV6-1 TGTGCCAGCAGTGAGTCCAGGGATGGCGGCTACACCTTC CASSESRDGGYTF
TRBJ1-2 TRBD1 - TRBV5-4 TGTGCCAGCAGAGGATCAGGGGGCGAGGGGGGCTACACCTTC CASRGSGGEGGYTF
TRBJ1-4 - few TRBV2 TGTGCCAGCAAACAACTCTCCCAGGGAACTAATGAAAAACTGTTTTTT CASKQLSQGTNEKLFF
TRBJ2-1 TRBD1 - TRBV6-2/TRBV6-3 TGTGCCAGTGAGACCCGGGACAGGGCACTTAACGAGCAGTTCTTC CASETRDRALNEQFF
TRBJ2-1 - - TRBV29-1 TGCAGCGTTGGTGGGGCTGTCAGCTCCTACAATGAGCAGTTCTTC CSVGGAVSSYNEQFF
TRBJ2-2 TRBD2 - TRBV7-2 TGTGCCAGCAGCAAAAGCGGGATAGGCACCGGGGAGCTGTTTTTT CASSKSGIGTGELFF
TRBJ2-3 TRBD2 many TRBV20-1 TGCAGTGCTAGGGCGACTAGCGGTCGCACAGATACGCAGTATTTT CSARATSGRTDTQYF
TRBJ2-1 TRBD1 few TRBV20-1 TGCAGTGCCCAAATCCCAGGGGGTGGGTCCTACAATGAGCAGTTCTTC CSAQIPGGGSYNEQFF
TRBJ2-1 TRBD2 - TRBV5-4 TGTGCCAGCAGCATAGCGGGAGCGTCCTACAAGGAGCAGTTCTTC CASSIAGASYKEQFF
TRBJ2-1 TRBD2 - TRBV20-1 TGCAGTGTAGGGACTAGCGGAGGTGCTTCCTACAATGAGCAGTTCTTC CSVGTSGGASYNEQFF
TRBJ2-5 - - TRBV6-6 TGTGCCAGCAACCCGACAGGAGGGTCAGAGACCCAGGACTTC CASNPTGGSETQDF
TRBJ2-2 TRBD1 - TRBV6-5 TGTGCCAGCAGTCGCACCGGGACAGTGAACACCGGGGAGCTGTTTTTT CASSRTGTVNTGELFF
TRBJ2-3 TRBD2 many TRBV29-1 TGCAGCGTTCTTGGGCTAGCGGCTAGCACAGATACGCAGTATTTT CSVLGLAASTDTQYF
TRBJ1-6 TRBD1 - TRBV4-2 TGTGCCAGCAGCCAAGAGGACAGGGTTTCACCCCTCCACTTT CASSQEDRVSPLHF
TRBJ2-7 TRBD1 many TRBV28 TGTCATACAAGGGGGACAGGCTCCTACGAGCAGTACTTC CHTRGTGSYEQYF
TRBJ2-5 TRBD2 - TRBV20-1 TGCAGTGCTAGAGGAAAACCGGGACTAGCGGGAGTAGATGAGCAGTACTTC CSARGKPGLAGVDEQYF
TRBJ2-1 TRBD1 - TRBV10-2 TGCGCCAGCGGGGCAGGGGGCTACGAGCAGTTCTTC CASGAGGYEQFF
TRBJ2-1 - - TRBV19 TGTGCCAGTAGTATCACGGGGAAGTACAATGAGCAGTTCTTC CASSITGKYNEQFF
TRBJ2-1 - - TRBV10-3 TGTGCCATCAGCTATGGACAGCGATACTCCTACAATGAGCAGTTCTTC CAISYGQRYSYNEQFF
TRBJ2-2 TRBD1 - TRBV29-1 TGCAGCGTTCGGCAGGGGGTCGCCGGGGAGCTGTTTTTT CSVRQGVAGELFF
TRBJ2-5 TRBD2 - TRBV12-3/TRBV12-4 TGTGCCAGCTTCCCCGGGGGGTCCGTGGAGACCCAGTACTTC CASFPGGSVETQYF